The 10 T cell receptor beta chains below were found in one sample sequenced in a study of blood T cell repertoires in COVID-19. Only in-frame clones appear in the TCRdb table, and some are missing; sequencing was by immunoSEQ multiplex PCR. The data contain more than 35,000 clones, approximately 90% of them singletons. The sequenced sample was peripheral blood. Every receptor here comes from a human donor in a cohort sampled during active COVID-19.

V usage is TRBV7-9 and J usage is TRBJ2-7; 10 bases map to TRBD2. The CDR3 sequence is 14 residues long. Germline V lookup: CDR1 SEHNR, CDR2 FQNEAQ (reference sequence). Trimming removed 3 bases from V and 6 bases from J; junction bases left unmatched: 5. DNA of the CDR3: TGTGCCAGCAGCTTGAGCGGGAGGGGCACCGAGCAGTACTTC. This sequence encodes CASSLSGRGTEQYF.

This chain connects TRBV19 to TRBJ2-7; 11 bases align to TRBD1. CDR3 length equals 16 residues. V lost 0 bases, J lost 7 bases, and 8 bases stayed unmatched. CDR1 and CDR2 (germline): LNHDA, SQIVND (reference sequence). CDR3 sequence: CASSIDPGQGVWEQYF. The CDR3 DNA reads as TGTGCCAGTAGTATAGATCCGGGACAGGGGGTGTGGGAGCAGTACTTC.

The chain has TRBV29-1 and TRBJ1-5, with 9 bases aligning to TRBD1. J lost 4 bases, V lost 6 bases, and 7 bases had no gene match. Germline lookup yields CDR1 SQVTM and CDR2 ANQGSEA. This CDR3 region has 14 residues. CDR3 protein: CSVLSGTGNQPQHF. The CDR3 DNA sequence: TGCAGCGTACTATCCGGGACAGGGAATCAGCCCCAGCATTTT.

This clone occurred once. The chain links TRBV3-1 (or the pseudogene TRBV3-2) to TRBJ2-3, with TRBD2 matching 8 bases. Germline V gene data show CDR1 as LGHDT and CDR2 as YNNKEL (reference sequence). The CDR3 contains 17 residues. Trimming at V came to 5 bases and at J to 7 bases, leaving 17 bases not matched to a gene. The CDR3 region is CASSNKAGLVNLNTQYF. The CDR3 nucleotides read TGTGCCAGCAGCAACAAAGCGGGACTAGTTAATTTAAATACGCAGTATTTT.

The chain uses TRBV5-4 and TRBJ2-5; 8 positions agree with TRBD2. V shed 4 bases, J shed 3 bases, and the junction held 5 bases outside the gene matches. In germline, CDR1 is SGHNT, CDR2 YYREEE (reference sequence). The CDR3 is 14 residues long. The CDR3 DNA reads TGTGCCAGCAGCAAATCCGGGGGGGAAGAGACCCAGTACTTC. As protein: CASSKSGGEETQYF.

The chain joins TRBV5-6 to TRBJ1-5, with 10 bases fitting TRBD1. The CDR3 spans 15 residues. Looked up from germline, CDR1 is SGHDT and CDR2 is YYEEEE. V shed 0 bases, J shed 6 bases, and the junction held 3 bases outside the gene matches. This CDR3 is CASSLAGQGGQPQHF. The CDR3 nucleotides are TGTGCCAGCAGCTTGGCTGGACAGGGGGGTCAGCCCCAGCATTTT.

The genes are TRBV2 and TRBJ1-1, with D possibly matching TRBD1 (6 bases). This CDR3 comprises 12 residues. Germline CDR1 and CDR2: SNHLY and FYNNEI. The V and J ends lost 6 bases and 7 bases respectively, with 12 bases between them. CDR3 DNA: TGTGCCAGCAGCAGGGGAGGGGGTGAAGCTTTCTTT. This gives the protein CASSRGGGEAFF.

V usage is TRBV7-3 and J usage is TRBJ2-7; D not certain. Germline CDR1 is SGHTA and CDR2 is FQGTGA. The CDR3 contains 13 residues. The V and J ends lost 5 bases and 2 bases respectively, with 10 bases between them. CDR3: CASSLDLTYEQYF. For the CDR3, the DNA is TGTGCCAGCAGCCTAGACTTAACCTACGAGCAGTACTTC.

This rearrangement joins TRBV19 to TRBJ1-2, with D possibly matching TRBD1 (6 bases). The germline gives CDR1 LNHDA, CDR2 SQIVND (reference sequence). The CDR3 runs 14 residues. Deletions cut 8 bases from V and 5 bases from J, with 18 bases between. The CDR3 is CASDATGTSYGYTF. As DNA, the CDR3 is TGTGCCAGTGATGCTACCGGGACAAGTTATGGCTACACCTTC. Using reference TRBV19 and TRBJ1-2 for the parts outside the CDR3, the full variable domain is DGGITQSPKYLFRKEGQNVTLSCEQNLNHDAMYWYRQDPGQGLRLIYYSQIVNDFQKGDIAEGYSVSREKKESFPLTVTSAQKNPTAFYLCASDATGTSYGYTFGSGTRLTVV.

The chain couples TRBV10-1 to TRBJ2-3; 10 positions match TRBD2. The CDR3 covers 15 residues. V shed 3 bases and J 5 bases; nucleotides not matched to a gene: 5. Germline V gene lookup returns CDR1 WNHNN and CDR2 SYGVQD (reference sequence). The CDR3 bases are TGCGCCAGCAGTGACCTTTCTAGCGGGAGAGATACGCAGTATTTT. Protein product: CASSDLSSGRDTQYF.